This TCR beta chain was obtained from a study of CD8+CD57+ T cells in acquired aplastic anemia. General study findings and limits: Sharing between patients and controls was observed for around 27 CD8+ CDR3 sequences.

For CDR3 and TCR beta VDJ profiling, genomic DNA was the template used. TCRdb re-analysed the reads in MiXCR, keeping a single row per CDR3 protein. The table lists about 270,000 distinct CDR3 sequences, roughly three fifths of them singletons, with around 7.6% in the top ten. CDR1 MNHEY and CDR2 SMNVEV come from the germline V gene (reference sequence). The germline V and J ends were trimmed by 3 bases and 3 bases, with 6 bases remaining between them. The CDR3 is 14 residues long. The table lists this clonotype with many counts. As yet, its antigen is unknown. The receptor was derived from a human donor with severe aplastic anemia or a healthy control (not recorded which). Sequences were obtained from sorted CD4+, CD8+, or CD8+CD57+ T cells (not recorded which) from PBMCs. The rearrangement links TRBV27 to TRBJ1-6, with no clear D. The CDR3 DNA is TGTGCCAGCAGTTTGGACCTCTATAATTCACCCCTCCACTTT. Protein product: CASSLDLYNSPLHF.